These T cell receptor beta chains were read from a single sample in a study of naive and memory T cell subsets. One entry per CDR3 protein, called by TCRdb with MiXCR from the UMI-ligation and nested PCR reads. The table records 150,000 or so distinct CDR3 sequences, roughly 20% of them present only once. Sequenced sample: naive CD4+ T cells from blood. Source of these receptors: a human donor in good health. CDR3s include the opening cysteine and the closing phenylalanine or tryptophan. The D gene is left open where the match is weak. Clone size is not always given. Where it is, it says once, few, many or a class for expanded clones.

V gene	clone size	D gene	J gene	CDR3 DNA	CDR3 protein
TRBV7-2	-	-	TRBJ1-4	TGTGCCAGCAGCACCCGACAGTCAACTAATGAAAAACTGTTTTTT	CASSTRQSTNEKLFF
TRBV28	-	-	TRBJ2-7	TGTGCCAGCAGTTTCGGAGCGAACTACGAGCAGTACTTC	CASSFGANYEQYF
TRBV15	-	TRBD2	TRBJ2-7	TGTGCCACCTCAAGGGAACTAGCGGGAGGGCCCCAGGACGAGCAGTACTTC	CATSRELAGGPQDEQYF
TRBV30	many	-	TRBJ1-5	TGTGCCTGGAGTGCAGATAGCAATCAGCCCCAGCATTTT	CAWSADSNQPQHF
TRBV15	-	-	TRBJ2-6	TGTGCCACCAGCAGAGTGGGGGTTGGGGCCAACGTCCTGACTTTC	CATSRVGVGANVLTF
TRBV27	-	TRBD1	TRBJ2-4	TGTGCCAGCAGTTGGGACAGGGCCAAAAACATTCAGTACTTC	CASSWDRAKNIQYF
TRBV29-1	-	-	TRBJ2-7	TGCAGCGCTCAGAGCTCCTACGAGCAGTACTTC	CSAQSSYEQYF
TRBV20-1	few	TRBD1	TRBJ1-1	TGCAGTGCGCTGACAGGGGGCGGTTTTGAAGCTTTCTTT	CSALTGGGFEAFF
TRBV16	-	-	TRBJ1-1	TGTGCCAGCAGCCATAGACCAGACACTGAAGCTTTCTTT	CASSHRPDTEAFF
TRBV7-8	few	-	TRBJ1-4	TGTGCCAGCAGCTTTGGTACACCAGAAAAACTGTTTTTT	CASSFGTPEKLFF
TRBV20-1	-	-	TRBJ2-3	TGCAGTGCTAGCGGGGCCACAGATACGCAGTATTTT	CSASGATDTQYF
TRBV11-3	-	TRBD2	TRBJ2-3	TGTGCCAGCAGCCATAGAGCCGGGGGGGTTGACCCAGATACGCAGTATTTT	CASSHRAGGVDPDTQYF
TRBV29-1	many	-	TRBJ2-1	TGCAGCGTCGCTCCCGCTGGGAGTGGTGAGCAGTTCTTC	CSVAPAGSGEQFF
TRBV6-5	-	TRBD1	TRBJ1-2	TGTGCCAGCAGTTACACAGGACAGGGGAAAGGCTACACCTTC	CASSYTGQGKGYTF
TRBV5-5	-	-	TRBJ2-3	TGTGCCAGCAGCTTGGAGGCAGCCAGAGATACGCAGTATTTT	CASSLEAARDTQYF
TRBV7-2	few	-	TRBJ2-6	TGTGCCAGCAGCGAAGGGGTCACTGGGGCCAACGTCCTGACTTTC	CASSEGVTGANVLTF
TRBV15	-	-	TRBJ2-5	TGTGCCACCAGCAGAGTTGGAAGCCGAGAGACCCAGTACTTC	CATSRVGSRETQYF
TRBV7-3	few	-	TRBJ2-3	TGTGCCAGCAGCTTAAATGGGCCCCGAGATACGCAGTATTTT	CASSLNGPRDTQYF
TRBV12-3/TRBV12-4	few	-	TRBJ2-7	TGTGCCAGCAGTTTGGGCCCGGGACTCCGAGGCGAGCAGTACTTC	CASSLGPGLRGEQYF
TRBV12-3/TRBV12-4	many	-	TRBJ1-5	TGTGCCAGCAGGCAGGACCGGGGCAGTGGCAATCAGCCCCAGCATTTT	CASRQDRGSGNQPQHF
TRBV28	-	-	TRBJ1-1	TGTGCCAGCAGTGGGCTTTCCGTGAACACTGAAGCTTTCTTT	CASSGLSVNTEAFF
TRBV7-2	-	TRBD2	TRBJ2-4	TGTGCCAGCAGCCCCCGGGGGGTGGAGTCCAAAAACATTCAGTACTTC	CASSPRGVESKNIQYF
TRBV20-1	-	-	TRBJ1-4	TGCAGTGCTAGAGATCGGAGGGCAGGCGACGAAAAACTGTTTTTT	CSARDRRAGDEKLFF
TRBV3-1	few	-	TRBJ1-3	TGTGCCAGCAGCCAGTCATCGACCAGGAGGGGCTCTGGAAACACCATATATTTT	CASSQSSTRRGSGNTIYF
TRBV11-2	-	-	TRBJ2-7	TGTGCCAGCAGCTTGTATCCTCGAAACTACGAGCAGTACTTC	CASSLYPRNYEQYF
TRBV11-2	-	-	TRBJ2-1	TGTGCCAGCAGCTTAGACCCTAAAGGGGTTGAGCAGTTCTTC	CASSLDPKGVEQFF
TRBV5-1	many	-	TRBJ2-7	TGCGCCAGCAGCTCAGCAGGTCTCTCCTACGAGCAGTACTTC	CASSSAGLSYEQYF
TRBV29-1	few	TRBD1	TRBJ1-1	TGCAGCGTTGAACGACAGGGGGCGGTAAGAGCTTTCTTT	CSVERQGAVRAFF
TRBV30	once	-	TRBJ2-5	TGTGCCTGGAGTGTAATGGGAACCCAGTACTTC	CAWSVMGTQYF
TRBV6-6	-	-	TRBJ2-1	TGTGCCAGCACCCGGGACGGACCCTACAATGAGCAGTTCTTC	CASTRDGPYNEQFF
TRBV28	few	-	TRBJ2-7	TGTGCCAGCAGGGTCTCCAGGCTCTCCTACGAGCAGTACTTC	CASRVSRLSYEQYF
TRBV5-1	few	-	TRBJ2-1	TGCGCCAGCAGCCGTGAGACAGGCGTCTCCTACAATGAGCAGTTCTTC	CASSRETGVSYNEQFF
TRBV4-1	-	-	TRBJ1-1	TGCGCCAGCAGCCAATCGGCTGGACCTGAAGCTTTCTTT	CASSQSAGPEAFF
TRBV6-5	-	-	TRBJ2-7	TGTGCCAGCAGTTACGTTGGGGGGGGCCTTTCCGAGCAGTACTTC	CASSYVGGGLSEQYF
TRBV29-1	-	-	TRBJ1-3	TGCAGCGTTGCTCCAGGGGCCGGAAACACCATATATTTT	CSVAPGAGNTIYF
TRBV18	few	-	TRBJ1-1	TGTGCCAGCTCACCGTCCGGGGCGGCCACTGAAGCTTTCTTT	CASSPSGAATEAFF
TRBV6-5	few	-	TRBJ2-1	TGTGCCAGCAGCACGGGGGTCAAATTTGCCGACCAACCATACAATGAGCAGTTCTTC	CASSTGVKFADQPYNEQFF
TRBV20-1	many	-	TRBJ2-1	TGCAGTGCTAGAGATCTTGAGAGTCTGATGAATGAGCAGTTCTTC	CSARDLESLMNEQFF